One and the same sample provided the 12 T cell receptor beta chains below, sequenced in a study of cytomegalovirus exposure and HLA in healthy donors. The PCR ran on 60 Vbeta and 13 Jbeta primers. The repertoire was sequenced with immunoSEQ multiplex PCR; TCRdb's copy has only in-frame clones and lacks some. This sample lists 95,000 to 150,000 clones; its ten largest clones have approximately 3.9%. Sequenced input: PBMCs. The receptor set was obtained from a man in his late teens or twenties in good health and CMV-seronegative.

J is TRBJ2-1 and V is TRBV10-1, with D perhaps TRBD1 (6 bases). Germline V gene sequence: CDR1 WNHNN, CDR2 SYGVQD (reference sequence). V was clipped by 4 bases and J by 10 bases, with 8 bases between them. The CDR3 has 11 residues. The CDR3 coding sequence is TGCGCCAGCAGTGCCGGGACAGAGCAGTTCTTC. The encoded protein is CASSAGTEQFF.

The rearrangement uses TRBV27 and TRBJ1-1; 9 bases agree with TRBD1. Germline V lookup: CDR1 MNHEY, CDR2 SMNVEV (reference sequence). V was pared by 4 bases and J by 1 base, with 10 bases of the junction left unmatched. CDR3 length equals 17 residues. The CDR3 is CASSSPPGTGRNTEAFF. The DNA of the CDR3 is TGTGCCAGCAGTTCCCCACCCGGGACAGGGCGGAACACTGAAGCTTTCTTT.

This chain links TRBV19 with TRBJ2-1, with 7 bases that match TRBD1. Germline lookup yields CDR1 LNHDA and CDR2 SQIVND (reference sequence). V gave up 3 bases and J gave up 10 bases; unmatched junction bases: 12. This CDR3 has 15 residues. CDR3 in amino acids: CASSMEGGGWGEQFF. The CDR3 nucleotides are TGTGCCAGTAGTATGGAAGGGGGCGGGTGGGGAGAGCAGTTCTTC.

The V gene is TRBV2, the J gene TRBJ2-5, with D possibly being TRBD1 (5 bases). Trimming removed 2 bases from V and 2 bases from J, with 12 bases in between. This CDR3 has 15 residues. Germline V gives CDR1 SNHLY, CDR2 FYNNEI. CDR3: CASSEWAGLQETQYF. CDR3 bases: TGTGCCAGCAGTGAATGGGCAGGGCTACAAGAGACCCAGTACTTC.

The J gene is TRBJ1-2, the V gene TRBV28; D is unresolved. The CDR3 runs 12 residues. Germline CDR1 MDHEN, CDR2 SYDVKM. Trimming left V 3 bases short and J 5 bases short, with 7 bases between. The CDR3 coding sequence is TGTGCCAGCAGTTTCCTGTATTATGGCTACACCTTC. Translating gives CASSFLYYGYTF.

The CDR3 DNA follows: TGCAGCGCTGGGACAGAAAACACCGGGGAGCTGTTTTTT. It specifies CSAGTENTGELFF. This chain connects TRBV29-1 to TRBJ2-2; TRBD1 aligns across 7 bases. Trimming cost V 7 bases and J 2 bases; bases outside gene matches: 4. Germline CDR1 and CDR2: SQVTM and ANQGSEA. The CDR3 consists of 13 residues.

V and J are TRBV30 and TRBJ1-5, with D maybe TRBD1 (6 bases). Per germline, CDR1 GTSNPN and CDR2 SVGIG (reference sequence). This CDR3 contains 15 residues. V dropped 0 bases and J dropped 4 bases, with 13 bases sitting between them. The CDR3 protein is CAWSVRGATNQPQHF. The CDR3 DNA reads as TGTGCCTGGAGTGTACGGGGGGCAACGAATCAGCCCCAGCATTTT.

The rearrangement joins TRBV6-6 to TRBJ2-7; 9 bases fit TRBD1. Germline assignment: CDR1 MNHNY and CDR2 SVGAGI (reference sequence). The J segment lost 5 bases and the V segment lost 4 bases, leaving 6 bases of the junction unmatched. CDR3 size: 14 residues. The CDR3 region is CASSSPTGGNEQYF. The DNA for the CDR3 is TGTGCCAGCAGTTCCCCAACAGGGGGCAACGAGCAGTACTTC.

This chain uses TRBV4-1 with TRBJ2-2; the D is unclear. The CDR3 has 15 amino acids. Trimming removed 2 bases at V and 4 bases at J, with 11 bases between. The germline V gene encodes CDR1 MGHRA and CDR2 YSYEKL. In DNA form, the CDR3 reads TGCGCCAGCAGCCAACTAAAAACAGCCACCGGGGAGCTGTTTTTT. Translation gives CASSQLKTATGELFF.

The V call is TRBV11-2, the J call TRBJ1-6; no clear D gene. The CDR3 spans 14 residues. Trimming removed 1 base at V and 6 bases at J, with 7 bases between. From germline, CDR1 is SGHAT and CDR2 FQNNGV. The CDR3 region is CASSLAGFNSPLHF. The CDR3 DNA reads TGTGCCAGCAGCTTAGCAGGATTTAATTCACCCCTCCACTTT.

The CDR3 region has the DNA TGCGCCAGCAGCCTTTGGACAGGTCTACAGCCCGACGTGGCCAAAAACATTCAGTACTTC. This sequence encodes CASSLWTGLQPDVAKNIQYF. The chain uses TRBV5-1 and TRBJ2-4; 7 bases fit TRBD1. There are 20 residues in the CDR3. Trimming cost V 4 bases and J 1 base; bases outside gene matches: 20. Germline V gene lookup returns CDR1 SGHRS and CDR2 YFSETQ.

V usage is TRBV2 and J usage is TRBJ1-4, with 7 bases identical to TRBD1. The CDR3 spans 14 residues. V shed 6 bases, J shed 3 bases, and the junction held 4 bases outside the gene matches. Germline assignment: CDR1 SNHLY and CDR2 FYNNEI. CDR3 DNA sequence: TGTGCCAGCAGGGGACAGAGATCTAATGAAAAACTGTTTTTT. Translated, it gives CASRGQRSNEKLFF. The full variable domain, its missing parts supplied by reference TRBV2 and TRBJ1-4, is EPEVTQTPSHQVTQMGQEVILRCVPISNHLYFYWYRQILGQKVEFLVSFYNNEISEKSEIFDDQFSVERPDGSNFTLKIRSTKLEDSAMYFCASRGQRSNEKLFFGSGTQLSVL.